Included here is one T cell receptor (beta chain) sequence, with context. Its antigen is unknown. The table came from immunoSEQ multiplex PCR; TCRdb's copy has only in-frame clones and leaves some out. The sample carries more than 100,000 clones, around 90% recorded once. This sample is drawn from a study of T cell responses to AZD1222 COVID-19 vaccine. Points from the study as a whole: Just six AZD1222 recipients were seropositive at baseline. Repertoire collection took place solely once the T cell response had peaked. Vaccination with two AZD1222 doses was followed by a rise in Spike-specific TCR breadth and depth. Donors were chiefly white British, with a greater number of females, and clonal diversity was perhaps underestimated.

Germline loops: CDR1 LNHDA, CDR2 SQIVND (reference sequence). Deletions cut 0 bases from V and 5 bases from J, with 7 bases between. This CDR3 is 13 amino acids long. Sample: peripheral blood, taken 28 days after the second AZD1222 dose. The receptor was isolated from an adult who received the AZD1222 COVID-19 vaccine. The chain couples TRBV19 to TRBJ2-5; D gene uncertain. Written as DNA, the CDR3 is TGTGCCAGTAGTATAGATCGTCGCGAGACCCAGTACTTC. Amino acids: CASSIDRRETQYF.